The 20 T cell receptor beta chains given below trace back to one sample, sequenced in a study of T cells in Graves' hyperthyroidism and ophthalmopathy. Amplification of TCR beta CDR3 regions used RNA as the template. First-round RT-PCR of the TCR CDR3 relied on the HTBI primer set. A single record per CDR3 protein comes from TCRdb applying MiXCR to the multiplex PCR reads. The table records hundreds of thousands of distinct CDR3 sequences, about a fifth of them present only once. The sequenced material came from blood. These receptors all come from a man aged 30-40 years with Graves' ophthalmopathy.

About this clonotype: This may be a read error: a much more frequent sequence differs by one nucleotide. This sequence joins TRBV5-1 and TRBJ2-3; D is possibly TRBD2 (6 bases). V lost 5 bases, J lost 4 bases, and 17 bases lay in between. CDR1 and CDR2 (germline): SGHRS, YFSETQ. The CDR3 is made up of 15 amino acids. The CDR3 nucleotides are TGCGCCAGCAGAAGGGGTACTTCTAGCGCAGATACGCAGTATTTT. This encodes CASRRGTSSADTQYF.

On this clonotype itself: This may arise from a read error, as a much more abundant clone is one base away. Here the CDR3 reads CASRWTANTGELFF. Written as DNA, the CDR3 is TGTGCCAGCAGGTGGACAGCGAACACCGGGGAGCTGTTTTTT. J is TRBJ2-2 and V is TRBV28; TRBD1 might be the D (6 bases). V was cut by 6 bases and J by 0 bases, with 8 bases left in between. Germline V gene data show CDR1 as MDHEN and CDR2 as SYDVKM. The CDR3 sequence is 14 residues long. Based on the CDR3 plus reference TRBV28 and TRBJ2-2, the full variable domain is DVKVTQSSRYLVKRTGEKVFLECVQDMDHENMFWYRQDPGLGLRLIYFSYDVKMKEKGDIPEGYSVSREKKERFSLILESASTNQTSMYLCASRWTANTGELFFGEGSRLTVL.

This clonotype appeared a few times. The chain is built from TRBV6-9 and TRBJ2-5; 7 nucleotides align to TRBD2. J gave up 6 bases and V 3 bases, and 13 bases lay outside the gene matches. Germline V CDR1 and CDR2: MNHGY, SVAAGI. The CDR3 is 16 amino acids. This CDR3 is CASSYSNYGGSKTQYF. The CDR3 DNA reads TGTGCCAGCAGTTACTCGAACTACGGGGGGTCTAAGACCCAGTACTTC.

This clonotype was counted between two and nine times. This chain connects TRBV7-9 to TRBJ2-7; D is ambiguous. V gave up 5 bases and J gave up 3 bases, with 8 bases separating them. CDR3 length: 12 amino acids. Per germline, CDR1 SEHNR and CDR2 FQNEAQ (reference sequence). The CDR3 sequence: CASSPQDYEQYF. Written as DNA, the CDR3 is TGTGCCAGCAGCCCACAAGACTACGAGCAGTACTTC.

The chain combines TRBV12-3 or TRBV12-4 with TRBJ2-1, with TRBD2 matching 7 bases. The CDR3 spans 14 residues. With 6 bases clipped from V and 5 bases from J, the junction kept 7 bases outside the gene matches. CDR3 sequence (DNA): TGTGCCAGCAGCCGGCTAGCGGATAACAATGAGCAGTTCTTC. Encoded protein: CASSRLADNNEQFF.

The chain couples TRBV19 to TRBJ2-2; 8 nucleotides align to TRBD2. Per germline, CDR1 LNHDA and CDR2 SQIVND (reference sequence). This CDR3 comprises 16 residues. The trim removed 5 bases at V and 7 bases at J, leaving 12 bases unmatched. The CDR3 nucleotides read TGTGCCAGTAGTCCCTTTCAGCGGGAGTATAACGGGGAGCTGTTTTTT. It is translated as CASSPFQREYNGELFF.

In regard to this clonotype: One end of the junction fails to match germline, which may point to a read error. J is TRBJ1-1 and V is TRBV7-9, with 10 positions matching TRBD1. Germline CDR1 and CDR2: SEHNR and FQNEAQ (reference sequence). This CDR3 has 18 residues. In nucleotides, the CDR3 is TGTGCCAGCACCTTAGAAGGGACAGGGGTTGGGGTGAACACTGAAGCTTTCTTT. Its translation: CASTLEGTGVGVNTEAFF.

This chain links TRBV6-1 with TRBJ2-3; D not certain. This CDR3 spans 19 amino acids. V shed 3 bases and J shed 0 bases, with 22 bases lying between them. Germline V gene data show CDR1 as MNHNS and CDR2 as SASEGT. CDR3 sequence (DNA): TGTGCCAGCAGTGAGCCCTTTTGGCAGGCGATAACTAGCACAGATACGCAGTATTTT. The encoded protein is CASSEPFWQAITSTDTQYF.

V usage is TRBV5-1 and J usage is TRBJ1-4; D might be TRBD1 (6 bases). V dropped 1 base and J dropped 4 bases, with 8 bases sitting between them. Germline lookup yields CDR1 SGHRS and CDR2 YFSETQ. The CDR3 contains 14 residues. CDR3 DNA: TGCGCCAGCAGCTTGACACAGGGTAATGAAAAACTGTTTTTT. This translates into CASSLTQGNEKLFF.

The gene calls are TRBV24-1 and TRBJ2-4; TRBD1 matches at 8 bases. The CDR3 length is 13 residues. V gave up 10 bases and J gave up 1 base; unmatched junction bases: 2. From germline, CDR1 is KGHDR and CDR2 SFDVKD. The CDR3 DNA follows: TGTGCCACTCAGGGGGCCGCCAAAAACATTCAGTACTTC. It translates to CATQGAAKNIQYF.

In its sample, this clonotype was seen a few times. The CDR3 nucleotides are TGTGCCAGCAGTTACTCTGGCCGGACCTACCTAAACAATGAGCAGTTCTTC. This gives the protein CASSYSGRTYLNNEQFF. The chain uses TRBV6-2 or TRBV6-3 and TRBJ2-1; D remains ambiguous. Germline V gene sequence: CDR1 MNHEY, CDR2 SVGEGT. The CDR3 is 17 residues long. V lost 0 bases and J lost 5, with 17 bases in between.

The chain has TRBV4-1 and TRBJ2-7; 8 bases align to TRBD1. The CDR3 sequence is 16 residues long. J gave up 4 bases and V 0 bases, and 8 bases lay outside the gene matches. Germline assignment: CDR1 MGHRA and CDR2 YSYEKL. Here the CDR3 DNA reads TGCGCCAGCAGCCAAGATCGCCAGGGGGCTACATACGAGCAGTACTTC. As protein: CASSQDRQGATYEQYF.

The chain is built from TRBV30 and TRBJ1-6; possible D gene TRBD1, 6 bases. CDR1 and CDR2 from the germline V gene are GTSNPN and SVGIG (reference sequence). Trimming stripped 4 bases from V and 5 bases from J, with 15 bases between. This CDR3 comprises 15 residues. In nucleotides, the CDR3 is TGTGCCTGGACCAAGGTGGACAGTAATAATTCACCCCTCCACTTT. This encodes CAWTKVDSNNSPLHF. The complete variable domain, with remaining parts taken from reference TRBV30 and TRBJ1-6, reads SQTIHQWPATLVQPVGSPLSLECTVEGTSNPNLYWYRQAAGRGLQLLFYSVGIGQISSEVPQNLSASRPQDRQFILSSKKLLLSDSGFYLCAWTKVDSNNSPLHFGNGTRLTVT.

Concerning this clonotype: Its ends do not fully match the called genes, so a read error is possible. V gene TRBV29-1 combines with J gene TRBJ2-7; 13 bases are shared with TRBD2. The CDR3 is 14 residues long. Per the germline V gene, CDR1 is SQVTM and CDR2 is ANQGSEA. CDR3 region: CSAGTSGTSYKQYF. The CDR3 DNA sequence: TGCAGCGCTGGGACTAGCGGGACCTCCTACAAGCAGTACTTC.

This clonotype was found a few times. The rearrangement uses TRBV27 and TRBJ2-1; 11 nucleotides align to TRBD2. In germline, CDR1 is MNHEY, CDR2 SMNVEV (reference sequence). The J segment lost 10 bases and the V segment lost 6 bases, leaving 11 bases of the junction unmatched. CDR3 size: 15 residues. The CDR3 DNA reads TGTGCCAGCAGCTACTCTAGCGGGAGGTATTGGGAGCAGTTCTTC. It specifies CASSYSSGRYWEQFF.

This clonotype was found many times. The V and J genes are TRBV11-2 and TRBJ2-7; TRBD1 agrees at 8 bases. CDR1 is SGHAT and CDR2 is FQNNGV in the germline V gene. With V trimmed by 5 bases and J by 7 bases, 10 bases remained unmatched. The CDR3 runs to 14 residues. CDR3 sequence: CASSRERTGKEQYF. The DNA for the CDR3 is TGTGCCAGCAGCCGCGAAAGGACAGGGAAGGAGCAGTACTTC. Complete variable domain (other parts from reference TRBV11-2 and TRBJ2-7): EAGVAQSPRYKIIEKRQSVAFWCNPISGHATLYWYQQILGQGPKLLIQFQNNGVVDDSQLPKDRFSAERLKGVDSTLKIQPAKLEDSAVYLCASSRERTGKEQYFGPGTRLTVT.

This rearrangement joins TRBV27 to TRBJ2-2, with D possibly matching TRBD2 (6 bases). The CDR3 is made up of 15 amino acids. Germline CDR1 MNHEY, CDR2 SMNVEV (reference sequence). The ends were cut back, 3 bases at V and 2 bases at J, with 10 bases in the middle. Here the CDR3 DNA reads TGTGCCAGCAGTTTGGTAGCGGTTAACACCGGGGAGCTGTTTTTT. Translation gives CASSLVAVNTGELFF.

This clonotype occurred a few times. V and J are TRBV20-1 and TRBJ2-7; 14 nucleotides agree with TRBD2. J was trimmed by 7 bases and V by 1 base; bases with no gene match: 9. The length of the CDR3 is 16 residues. Germline CDR1 is DFQATT and CDR2 is SNEGSKA (reference sequence). Written as DNA, the CDR3 is TGCAGTGCTAGAGCGCCCGGGACTAGCGGGAGAGGTGAGCAGTACTTC. It yields the protein CSARAPGTSGRGEQYF.

V gene TRBV14 combines with J gene TRBJ2-3, with TRBD2 identical over 10 bases. CDR1 is SGHDN and CDR2 is FVKESK in the germline V gene. The CDR3 spans 16 residues. Trimming took 4 bases from V and 4 from J; bases not matched to a gene: 8. Here the CDR3 reads CASSPLSGRWADTQYF. The CDR3 region has the DNA TGTGCCAGCAGCCCACTTAGCGGGAGGTGGGCAGATACGCAGTATTTT.

The rearrangement links TRBV5-1 to TRBJ1-1; 10 nucleotides align to TRBD1. Germline V lookup: CDR1 SGHRS, CDR2 YFSETQ. The CDR3 contains 17 residues. Losses at the gene ends were 6 bases for V and 0 bases for J; bases not matched to a gene: 11. CDR3 coding DNA: TGCGCCAGCACCCCCCTTGGACAGGGGGTCATGAACACTGAAGCTTTCTTT. It yields the protein CASTPLGQGVMNTEAFF.